The 31 T cell receptor beta chains below come from one sample, sequenced in a study of T cell repertoires in aging, cancer and after chemotherapy. Rearranged V-D-J TRB sequences were amplified with a mixed TRB-A/B primer pool. TCRdb passed the multiplex PCR reads through MiXCR, listing each CDR3 protein once. The sample comprises some 2,900 distinct CDR3 sequences, roughly 45% of which are singletons, and 7% to 8.5% rests with the top ten. TCR beta rearrangements were amplified from peripheral blood genomic DNA. The sequencing input was blood. The receptors were gathered from a human donor with a blood cancer.

The chain couples TRBV7-2 to TRBJ1-2; 9 bases agree with TRBD1. With 0 bases clipped from V and 6 bases from J, the junction kept 11 bases outside the gene matches. The CDR3 sequence is 17 residues long. Looked up from germline, CDR1 is SGHTA and CDR2 is FQGNSA. For the CDR3, the DNA is TGTGCCAGCAGCTTAGCCGGGACAGGGACCGGGTGGAATGGCTACACCTTC. It translates to CASSLAGTGTGWNGYTF.

The chain is built from TRBV7-2 and TRBJ1-2, with D uncertain. The V end lost 0 bases, the J end lost 8 bases, and 10 bases lay between the germline ends. This CDR3 spans 13 amino acids. Per the germline V gene, CDR1 is SGHTA and CDR2 is FQGNSA. The CDR3 here is CASSLAPLLGYTF. The CDR3 region has the DNA TGTGCCAGCAGCTTAGCCCCGCTCTTGGGCTACACCTTC.

About this clonotype: A much larger clone lies a single base off, so this may be a read error. The rearrangement uses TRBV29-1 and TRBJ1-2; no reliable D call. The CDR3 is 12 amino acids. CDR1 SQVTM and CDR2 ANQGSEA come from the germline V gene. V was pared by 6 bases and J by 4 bases, with 12 bases between. Written as DNA, the CDR3 is TGCAGCGTAGAGCGGGCAGTCTATGGCTACACCTTC. It yields the protein CSVERAVYGYTF.

As for this clonotype: A single base separates this from a much larger clone, so it may be a read error. The CDR3 DNA is TGTGCCAGCAGAATAGGGCAGCGGCTCTATGGCTACACCTTC. Translated, it gives CASRIGQRLYGYTF. The rearrangement joins TRBV6-5 to TRBJ1-2, with D unclear. The CDR3 consists of 14 residues. Germline V CDR1 and CDR2: MNHEY, SVGAGI. The ends were cut back, 6 bases at V and 4 bases at J, with 15 bases in the middle.

By sample fraction, this clonotype is medium-sized. This chain uses TRBV6-5 with TRBJ1-2; D possibly corresponds to TRBD1 (6 bases). This CDR3 comprises 14 residues. Germline values: CDR1 MNHEY, CDR2 SVGAGI. V was pared by 6 bases and J by 4 bases, with 15 bases between. CDR3 coding DNA: TGTGCCAGCAGAATAGGGCAGGGGCTCTATGGCTACACCTTC. Protein: CASRIGQGLYGYTF.

The rearrangement uses TRBV11-1 and TRBJ2-1, with 10 bases fitting TRBD2. V shed 4 bases, J shed 3 bases, and the junction held 3 bases outside the gene matches. Germline assignment: CDR1 SGHAT and CDR2 FQDESV (reference sequence). The CDR3 has 15 amino acids. Written as DNA, the CDR3 is TGTGCCAGCAGCTCCCGACTAGCGGGCTACAATGAGCAGTTCTTC. Amino acid sequence: CASSSRLAGYNEQFF.

This clonotype was found a few times. V is TRBV6-5 and J is TRBJ2-3; 10 bases are a match to TRBD2. Looked up from germline, CDR1 is MNHEY and CDR2 is SVGAGI. Trimming cost V 6 bases and J 5 bases; bases outside gene matches: 8. This CDR3 has 15 amino acids. CDR3 residues: CASRDSGGRGDTQYF. In DNA form, the CDR3 reads TGTGCCAGCAGGGATAGCGGGGGGCGTGGAGATACGCAGTATTTT.

The chain couples TRBV15 to TRBJ2-7; tentatively, D is TRBD2 (6 bases). In germline, CDR1 is LNHNV, CDR2 YYDKDF (reference sequence). The CDR3 has 14 residues. Trimming removed 0 bases at V and 3 bases at J, with 9 bases between. The CDR3 bases are TGTGCCACCAGCAGAGATCGGGGGAACTACGAGCAGTACTTC. This sequence encodes CATSRDRGNYEQYF. The whole variable domain, filled in from reference TRBV15 and TRBJ2-7, reads DAMVIQNPRYQVTQFGKPVTLSCSQTLNHNVMYWYQQKSSQAPKLLFHYYDKDFNNEADTPDNFQSRRPNTSFCFLDIRSPGLGDTAMYLCATSRDRGNYEQYFGPGTRLTVT.

CDR3 DNA sequence: TGTGCCAGCAGTCGCGGAAGGTTGAATACGCAGTATTTT. Translated: CASSRGRLNTQYF. The gene calls are TRBV7-2 and TRBJ2-3; D ambiguous. V lost 6 bases, J lost 7 bases, and 14 bases lay in between. The CDR3 is made up of 13 amino acids. Germline CDR1 SGHTA, CDR2 FQGNSA.

The gene calls are TRBV6-5 and TRBJ1-3; D is undetermined. Germline CDR1 and CDR2: MNHEY and SVGAGI. V dropped 5 bases and J dropped 0 bases, with 14 bases sitting between them. This CDR3 comprises 16 residues. The CDR3 reads CASSEQIPSSGNTIYF. The CDR3 DNA reads as TGTGCCAGCAGTGAACAGATCCCCTCCTCTGGAAACACCATATATTTT.

The chain recombines TRBV19 with TRBJ2-2; the D is unclear. The CDR3 has 13 amino acids. V lost 8 bases and J 10 bases, leaving 17 bases between the germline ends. The germline V gene encodes CDR1 LNHDA and CDR2 SQIVND (reference sequence). This chain's CDR3 is CASRPGPVEELFF. The CDR3 coding sequence is TGTGCCAGTCGGCCGGGCCCAGTAGAGGAGCTGTTTTTT.

V is TRBV6-5 and J is TRBJ1-2; TRBD1 aligns across 9 bases. Germline values: CDR1 MNHEY, CDR2 SVGAGI. This CDR3 has 14 residues. Trimming took 0 bases from V and 10 from J; bases not matched to a gene: 6. CDR3 region: CASSYSRQGDVYTF. CDR3 bases: TGTGCCAGCAGTTACTCGCGACAGGGGGATGTCTACACCTTC.

The chain recombines TRBV5-6 with TRBJ2-7; TRBD2 aligns across 13 bases. CDR1 SGHDT and CDR2 YYEEEE come from the germline V gene. The V gene end was trimmed by 0 bases and the J gene end by 3 bases; junction bases not matched to a gene: 6. The CDR3 is 17 amino acids. CDR3 sequence: CASSLVRLAGGLYEQYF. CDR3 bases: TGTGCCAGCAGCTTGGTCAGACTAGCGGGGGGCCTCTACGAGCAGTACTTC. Combining the CDR3 with reference TRBV5-6 and TRBJ2-7 gives the whole variable domain DAGVTQSPTHLIKTRGQQVTLRCSPKSGHDTVSWYQQALGQGPQFIFQYYEEEERQRGNFPDRFSGHQFPNYSSELNVNALLLGDSALYLCASSLVRLAGGLYEQYFGPGTRLTVT.

J is TRBJ2-1 and V is TRBV6-4; D tentatively reads TRBD1 or TRBD2 (5 bases each). CDR1 MRHNA and CDR2 SNTAGT come from the germline V gene. The length of the CDR3 is 12 residues. The V end was cut by 6 bases, the J end by 7 bases, with 10 bases between. In nucleotides, the CDR3 is TGTGCCAGCAGGGGGGTCCGAAATGAGCAGTTCTTC. Residues: CASRGVRNEQFF.

The J gene is TRBJ2-1, the V gene TRBV7-6; 8 nucleotides align to TRBD1. The V and J ends lost 5 bases and 11 bases, in that order; junction bases with no gene match: 17. The CDR3 loop spans 16 amino acids. Germline CDR1 and CDR2: SGHVS and FNYEAQ. CDR3 nucleotide sequence: TGTGCCAGCAGCCCCCGCTTCCAGGGGGCGCAGTATAAGCAGTTCTTC. Amino acids: CASSPRFQGAQYKQFF. Together with reference TRBV7-6 and TRBJ2-1, the CDR3 gives the full variable domain: GAGVSQSPRYKVTKRGQDVALRCDPISGHVSLYWYRQALGQGPEFLTYFNYEAQQDKSGLPNDRFSAERPEGSISTLTIQRTEQRDSAMYRCASSPRFQGAQYKQFFGPGTRLTVL.

The rearrangement links TRBV5-1 to TRBJ2-7, with TRBD2 matching over 8 bases. Germline lookup yields CDR1 SGHRS and CDR2 YFSETQ. Trimming took 4 bases from V and 3 from J; bases not matched to a gene: 12. The CDR3 loop spans 16 amino acids. CDR3 residues: CASSQSAGATSYEQYF. The CDR3 bases are TGCGCCAGCAGCCAGTCAGCGGGGGCCACTAGCTACGAGCAGTACTTC.

This clonotype showed up just a few times. CDR3 sequence (DNA): TGTGCCAGCAGTGACTCTCAGGGCGGCACAGATACGCAGTATTTT. Its protein is CASSDSQGGTDTQYF. The rearrangement uses TRBV6-4 and TRBJ2-3; possibly TRBD1 for D (5 bases). V gave up 0 bases and J gave up 1 base, with 8 bases separating them. The germline V gene has CDR1 MRHNA and CDR2 SNTAGT. This CDR3 is 15 amino acids long.

This clonotype has just a few counts. V usage is TRBV6-5 and J usage is TRBJ1-1, with D unclear. There are 12 residues in the CDR3. Looked up from germline, CDR1 is MNHEY and CDR2 is SVGAGI. With 5 bases removed from V and 5 bases from J, the gap between germline ends came to 9 bases. The CDR3 DNA is TGTGCCAGCAGTCCAACGCAAACTGAAGCTTTCTTT. Translated, it gives CASSPTQTEAFF.

The chain employs TRBV7-2 and TRBJ1-2; 8 nucleotides line up with TRBD1. The V segment lost 3 bases and the J segment 4 bases; nucleotides outside the gene matches: 7. The CDR3 loop spans 15 amino acids. Germline V gives CDR1 SGHTA, CDR2 FQGNSA. CDR3 loop: CASSFGRGRVYGYTF. The DNA for the CDR3 is TGTGCCAGCAGCTTCGGCAGGGGGCGTGTCTATGGCTACACCTTC.

The V and J genes are TRBV7-2 and TRBJ2-1; 8 nucleotides line up with TRBD2. The germline CDR1 and CDR2 sequences are SGHTA and FQGNSA. V was pared by 3 bases and J by 3 bases, with 4 bases of the junction left unmatched. CDR3 length equals 15 residues. In DNA, the CDR3 is TGTGCCAGCAGCTTGGGCGGGGGGCACTACAATGAGCAGTTCTTC. Translating it yields CASSLGGGHYNEQFF.

Only one count was recorded for this clonotype. V and J are TRBV12-3 or TRBV12-4 and TRBJ1-2; D gene unclear. The CDR3 totals 14 residues. V lost 1 base to trimming and J lost 1 base, with 7 bases between them. The CDR3 DNA is TGTGCCAGCAGTTTAGTCGGGGTTAACTATGGCTACACCTTC. Its protein is CASSLVGVNYGYTF.

The CDR3 DNA follows: TGTGCCAGCAGCCCGCAGACAGGGCTCTATGGCTACACCTTC. It specifies CASSPQTGLYGYTF. The chain couples TRBV7-2 to TRBJ1-2; 7 bases are a match to TRBD1. The germline gives CDR1 SGHTA, CDR2 FQGNSA. Germline trimming cut 5 bases from V and 4 bases from J; bases unmatched to any gene: 7. The CDR3 is 14 residues long.

The chain combines TRBV5-4 with TRBJ2-2; D is perhaps TRBD2 (7 bases). With 0 bases removed from V and 5 bases from J, the gap between germline ends came to 17 bases. The CDR3 contains 17 residues. The germline V gene has CDR1 SGHNT and CDR2 YYREEE (reference sequence). The CDR3 region has the DNA TGTGCCAGCAGCTTGGAAGGTTTCAGGGGAGGGACCGGGGAGCTGTTTTTT. Its translation is CASSLEGFRGGTGELFF.

This clonotype was observed a few times. V gene TRBV29-1 combines with J gene TRBJ2-7; D possibly corresponds to TRBD1 (5 bases). CDR1 is SQVTM, CDR2 ANQGSEA, per germline. This CDR3 comprises 13 residues. Between the trimmed V and J ends, which lost 4 bases and 7 bases, there was a span of 17 bases. The CDR3 protein is CSVVVVGLGEQYF. CDR3 sequence (DNA): TGCAGCGTTGTCGTCGTGGGGCTGGGTGAGCAGTACTTC.

This clonotype has a single count. One end of the junction fails to match germline, which may point to a read error. The chain carries TRBV6-1 and TRBJ2-1, with 7 bases matching TRBD1. The CDR3 is 15 amino acids. Germline CDR1 is MNHNS and CDR2 is SASEGT. CDR3 DNA sequence: TGTGCCAGCAGTGAACGGACAGGAGGCTACAATAAGCAGTTCTTC. Protein sequence: CASSERTGGYNKQFF.

The chain combines TRBV6-2 or TRBV6-3 with TRBJ2-1; D uncertain. The V gene's germline CDR1 is MNHEY and CDR2 SVGEGT. The germline V and J ends were trimmed by 6 bases and 5 bases, with 11 bases remaining between them. The CDR3 spans 13 residues. This CDR3 is CASSLRFNNEQFF. The CDR3 DNA reads as TGTGCCAGCAGCCTACGATTCAACAATGAGCAGTTCTTC.

This sequence joins TRBV29-1 and TRBJ1-1; D is ambiguous. The germline V gene has CDR1 SQVTM and CDR2 ANQGSEA. The CDR3 spans 13 residues. Between the trimmed V and J ends, which lost 4 bases and 7 bases, there was a span of 16 bases. The CDR3 loop is CSVGLGVLGEAFF. As DNA, the CDR3 is TGCAGCGTTGGTCTCGGGGTTTTGGGTGAAGCTTTCTTT.

This clonotype was detected a few times. The rearrangement joins TRBV29-1 to TRBJ1-1; D ambiguous. Between the trimmed V and J ends, which lost 6 bases and 6 bases, there was a span of 11 bases. The germline gives CDR1 SQVTM, CDR2 ANQGSEA. The CDR3 is 11 residues long. The CDR3 nucleotides read TGCAGCGTGTCTTTAGGAGCTGAAGCTTTCTTT. Protein sequence: CSVSLGAEAFF.

The gene calls are TRBV5-1 and TRBJ1-2, with 7 nucleotides matching TRBD1. Unmatched junction bases numbered 6, after V lost 4 bases and J lost 0 bases. The CDR3 runs to 15 residues. The germline gives CDR1 SGHRS, CDR2 YFSETQ. The CDR3 nucleotides are TGCGCCAGCAGCGCAGGCGGGACAGCTAACTATGGCTACACCTTC. It translates to CASSAGGTANYGYTF. The full variable domain, its missing parts supplied by reference TRBV5-1 and TRBJ1-2, is KAGVTQTPRYLIKTRGQQVTLSCSPISGHRSVSWYQQTPGQGLQFLFEYFSETQRNKGNFPGRFSGRQFSNSRSEMNVSTLELGDSALYLCASSAGGTANYGYTFGSGTRLTVV.

On this clonotype: A read error may explain this, as a much larger clone is one base away. The gene calls are TRBV6-5 and TRBJ2-1; 11 nucleotides line up with TRBD1. This CDR3 region has 14 residues. Germline CDR1 and CDR2: MNHEY and SVGAGI. The trim removed 4 bases at V and 10 bases at J, leaving 6 bases unmatched. Written as DNA, the CDR3 is TGTGCCAGCAGTTCGGACAGGGGGCCCTACGAGCAGTTCTTC. Its translation is CASSSDRGPYEQFF.

This clonotype appeared a few times. The chain has TRBV12-3 or TRBV12-4 and TRBJ1-2; a possible D gene is TRBD1 (6 bases). Trimming left V 5 bases short and J 3 bases short, with 19 bases between. This CDR3 is 16 amino acids long. The CDR3 DNA reads as TGTGCCAGCAGTCCGACCGGGACACCTGTTGACTATGGCTACACCTTC. Translation gives CASSPTGTPVDYGYTF.